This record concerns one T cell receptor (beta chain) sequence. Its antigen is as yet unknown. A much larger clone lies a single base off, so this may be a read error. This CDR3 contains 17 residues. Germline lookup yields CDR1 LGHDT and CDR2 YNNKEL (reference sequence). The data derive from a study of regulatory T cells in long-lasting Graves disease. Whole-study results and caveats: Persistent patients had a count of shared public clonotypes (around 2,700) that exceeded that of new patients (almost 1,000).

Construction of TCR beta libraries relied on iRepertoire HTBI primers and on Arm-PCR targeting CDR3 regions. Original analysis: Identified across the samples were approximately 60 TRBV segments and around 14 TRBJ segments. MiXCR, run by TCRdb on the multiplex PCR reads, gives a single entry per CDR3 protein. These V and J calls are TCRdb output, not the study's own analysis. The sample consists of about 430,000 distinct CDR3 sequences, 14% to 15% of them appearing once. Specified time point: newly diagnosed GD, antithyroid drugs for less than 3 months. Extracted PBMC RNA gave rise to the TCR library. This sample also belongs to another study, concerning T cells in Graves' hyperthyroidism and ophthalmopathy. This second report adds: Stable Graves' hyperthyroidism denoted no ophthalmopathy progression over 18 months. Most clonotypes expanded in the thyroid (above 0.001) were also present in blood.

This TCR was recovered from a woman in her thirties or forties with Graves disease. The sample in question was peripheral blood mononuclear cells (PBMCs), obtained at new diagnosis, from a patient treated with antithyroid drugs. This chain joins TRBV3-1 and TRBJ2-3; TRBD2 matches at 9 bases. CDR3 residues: CTSSQGLAGGPKDTQYF. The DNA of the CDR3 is TGTACCAGCAGCCAAGGCCTCGCGGGAGGGCCGAAAGATACGCAGTATTTT.